This paragraph covers one T cell receptor beta chain sequence. The repertoire was sequenced with immunoSEQ multiplex PCR; TCRdb's copy has only in-frame clones and lacks some. The repertoire holds around 63,000 clones, roughly 80% seen once, with about 5.5% in the top ten. The sample belongs to a study of OX40 agonist ivuxolimab in advanced cancers. This CDR3 comprises 14 residues. Germline assignment: CDR1 MNHEY and CDR2 SMNVEV (reference sequence). Trimming at V came to 3 bases and at J to 6 bases, leaving 6 bases not matched to a gene. The TCR originated in an adult with an advanced solid tumor such as melanoma, head and neck, liver or kidney cancer. The sample in question was CD4+ or CD8+ T cells sorted from blood, obtained in a trial of the OX40 agonist ivuxolimab. The chain has TRBV27 and TRBJ2-7; TRBD2 matches 9 bases. CDR3 protein: CASSFSGSSPEQYF. For the CDR3, the DNA is TGTGCCAGCAGTTTTAGCGGGAGTAGTCCCGAGCAGTACTTC.